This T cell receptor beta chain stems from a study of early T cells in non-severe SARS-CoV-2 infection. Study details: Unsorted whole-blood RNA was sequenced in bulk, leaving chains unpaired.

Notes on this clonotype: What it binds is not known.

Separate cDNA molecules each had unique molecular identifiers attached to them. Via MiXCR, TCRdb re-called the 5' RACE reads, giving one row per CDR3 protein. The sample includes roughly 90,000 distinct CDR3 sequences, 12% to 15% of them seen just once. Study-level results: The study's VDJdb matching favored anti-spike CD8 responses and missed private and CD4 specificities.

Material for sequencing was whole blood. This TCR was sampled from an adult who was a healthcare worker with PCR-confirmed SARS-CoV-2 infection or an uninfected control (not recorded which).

The CDR3 region is CASSLVSPTMNEKLFF. The CDR3 DNA follows: TGTGCCAGCAGCTTGGTATCGCCTACAATGAATGAAAAACTGTTTTTT. This chain links TRBV5-6 with TRBJ1-4; D is ambiguous. With 0 bases removed from V and 5 bases from J, the gap between germline ends came to 14 bases. The CDR3 totals 16 residues. CDR1 is SGHDT, CDR2 YYEEEE, per germline.